The TCR beta chain described here comes from a study of human T cells and chemical hapten exposure. One entry per CDR3 protein, called by TCRdb with MiXCR from the RACE reads. The data show roughly 71,000 distinct CDR3 sequences, around 6.1% seen once. This clonotype has a count of ten or more. Stated time point: healthy volunteer bleed at 6 weeks. Unfractionated whole blood yielded total RNA. V lost 5 bases to trimming and J lost 3 bases, with 19 bases between them. The CDR3 length is 16 residues. Per germline, CDR1 MDHEN and CDR2 SYDVKM. The receptor was isolated from a female donor in good health. Some clones in this sample may be carry-over from other donors' samples. Sequencing used whole blood. This chain uses TRBV28 with TRBJ1-1, with a tentative D call TRBD1 (6 bases). Here the CDR3 reads CASSPTGGQLYTEAFF. The CDR3 coding sequence is TGTGCCAGCAGTCCGACAGGTGGACAACTTTACACTGAAGCTTTCTTT.